This TCR beta chain was sequenced during a study of blood T cell repertoires in COVID-19. As for the study in general: The United States, Italy and Spain were the sources of the acute and convalescent COVID-19 samples. Sample material is recorded as cDNA or gDNA derived from T cells, B-cell-depleted T cells, or PBMCs.

In the original processing: Reference gene primer amplification gave nucleated cell count estimates. Assay used: immunoSEQ multiplex PCR; TCRdb lists only in-frame clones, some missing. The DNA gave D and trimming, while V, J and clone size come from that table. The sample lists more than 200,000 clones, around four fifths occurring once. Germline CDR1 SEHNR, CDR2 FQNEAQ (reference sequence). CDR3 length: 16 residues. V gave up 8 bases and J gave up 3 bases; unmatched junction bases: 12. The chain joins TRBV7-9 to TRBJ2-1; 8 nucleotides line up with TRBD1. Source material: peripheral blood. This TCR was sampled from a woman in her 70s with active or convalescent COVID-19. In DNA, the CDR3 is TGTGCCAGCTTTTCCGGCAGGGGGCGAGGCTACAATGAGCAGTTCTTC. Translated, it gives CASFSGRGRGYNEQFF.